The sequence of this T cell receptor (beta chain) was determined in a study of T cells in Graves' hyperthyroidism and ophthalmopathy. The wider study: Peripheral blood samples were taken at initial diagnosis, prior to any treatment.

Amplification of TCR beta CDR3 regions was performed using RNA transcripts as template. HTBI primers were the set used in a first-round RT-PCR of the TCR CDR3. TCRdb passed the multiplex PCR reads through MiXCR, listing each CDR3 protein once. Of 250,000 to 300,000 distinct CDR3 sequences in the sample, 13% to 15% are singletons; the top ten hold about an eighth. This clonotype was picked up many times. Its specificity is unknown. Overall study results and limits: A model using 13 V-J features told ophthalmopathy apart from stable hyperthyroidism. Also found in blood were most expanded thyroid clonotypes above 0.001.

It was uncontrolled infection, other autoimmune disease, pregnancy or lactation that excluded patients. CDR3 size: 16 residues. The J segment lost 4 bases and the V segment lost 5 bases, leaving 7 bases of the junction unmatched. Germline V gene lookup returns CDR1 SGHDT and CDR2 YYEEEE. The sample consisted of blood. This chain joins TRBV5-6 and TRBJ2-1; 12 bases fit TRBD2. The receptor was isolated from a middle-aged woman with Graves' hyperthyroidism that later progressed to Graves' ophthalmopathy. The CDR3 nucleotides are TGTGCCAGCAGTAGACTAGCGGGGGATCTATACAATGAGCAGTTCTTC. It is translated as CASSRLAGDLYNEQFF.